This T cell receptor (beta chain) was retrieved from a study of human thymus T cells. TCRdb's copy holds only in-frame clones and misses some; the assay was immunoSEQ multiplex PCR. The sample consists of tens of thousands of clones, around 96% of them appearing once. In this sample, this clone turned up once. The antigen is unknown. The CDR3 contains 14 residues. Per the germline V gene, CDR1 is LNHDA and CDR2 is SQIVND (reference sequence). The germline V and J ends were trimmed by 8 bases and 3 bases, with 16 bases remaining between them. Thymic samples were excised during corrective heart operations. Donors consisted of healthy Finnish infants (having corrective surgery for congenital heart defects). Broader study findings: Among unrelated individuals, related research reported thymic repertoires that overlapped highly. Apparent bias marked the V and J gene usage of thymic and blood repertoires.

J is TRBJ1-1 and V is TRBV19; D gene unclear. The sequenced sample was thymus tissue. The sequence was collected from a boy under two years old with a congenital heart defect but otherwise immunologically healthy. Here the CDR3 reads CASRKSQHYTEAFF. In nucleotides, the CDR3 is TGTGCCAGTCGAAAAAGTCAGCATTACACTGAAGCTTTCTTT.